The 5 T cell receptor beta chains below all came from one sample that was sequenced in a study of cytomegalovirus exposure and HLA in healthy donors. Data came from immunoSEQ multiplex PCR; TCRdb stores just in-frame clones and leaves some out. The sample lists 130,000 to 150,000 clones; about 89% were seen once. Sequencing used PBMCs. The receptors were sampled from a woman between 18 and 29 years old in good health and CMV-seropositive.

The DNA of the CDR3 is TGTGCCAGCAGCACGCTATTAAATCAGCCCCAGCATTTT. This sequence encodes CASSTLLNQPQHF. The chain is built from TRBV9 and TRBJ1-5; unclear D gene. Germline V gene sequence: CDR1 SGDLS, CDR2 YYNGEE. There are 13 residues in the CDR3. The V end was cut by 4 bases, the J end by 4 bases, with 9 bases between. Drawing the rest from reference TRBV9 and TRBJ1-5, the complete variable domain is DSGVTQTPKHLITATGQRVTLRCSPRSGDLSVYWYQQSLDQGLQFLIQYYNGEERAKGNILERFSAQQFPDLHSELNLSSLELGDSALYFCASSTLLNQPQHFGDGTRLSIL.

The V and J genes are TRBV9 and TRBJ2-7; D might be TRBD2 (5 bases). CDR1 and CDR2 (germline): SGDLS, YYNGEE. There are 14 residues in the CDR3. Trimming took off 0 bases at V and 3 bases at J, with 10 bases between the two ends. CDR3 amino acids: CASSVGPEGYEQYF. In nucleotides, the CDR3 is TGTGCCAGCAGCGTAGGACCCGAGGGCTACGAGCAGTACTTC. The full variable domain, with the rest looked up from reference TRBV9 and TRBJ2-7, is DSGVTQTPKHLITATGQRVTLRCSPRSGDLSVYWYQQSLDQGLQFLIQYYNGEERAKGNILERFSAQQFPDLHSELNLSSLELGDSALYFCASSVGPEGYEQYFGPGTRLTVT.

The J gene is TRBJ2-5, the V gene TRBV14; perhaps TRBD2 as D (6 bases). The V and J ends lost 6 bases and 7 bases respectively, with 12 bases between them. The CDR3 consists of 12 residues. Germline CDR1 is SGHDN and CDR2 is FVKESK. The CDR3 is CASSFPGVTQYF. As DNA, the CDR3 is TGTGCCAGCAGTTTCCCGGGGGTGACCCAGTACTTC. Supplemented by reference TRBV14 and TRBJ2-5, the full variable domain reads EAGVTQFPSHSVIEKGQTVTLRCDPISGHDNLYWYRRVMGKEIKFLLHFVKESKQDESGMPNNRFLAERTGGTYSTLKVQPAELEDSGVYFCASSFPGVTQYFGPGTRLLVL.

The V call is TRBV9, the J call TRBJ1-3; no clear D. Looked up from germline, CDR1 is SGDLS and CDR2 is YYNGEE. Trimming pared 8 bases from V and 8 bases from J, leaving 14 bases between. CDR3 length equals 12 residues. This chain's CDR3 is CASSPPSYTIYF. The CDR3 region has the DNA TGTGCCAGTAGCCCCCCCTCGTACACCATATATTTT.

J is TRBJ1-1 and V is TRBV19, with TRBD1 matching 7 bases. CDR3 size: 16 residues. Germline CDR1 LNHDA, CDR2 SQIVND (reference sequence). J lost 0 bases, V lost 3 bases, and 7 bases had no gene match. CDR3 in amino acids: CASSIGQAMVNTEAFF. The CDR3 DNA follows: TGTGCCAGTAGTATCGGACAGGCGATGGTGAACACTGAAGCTTTCTTT.